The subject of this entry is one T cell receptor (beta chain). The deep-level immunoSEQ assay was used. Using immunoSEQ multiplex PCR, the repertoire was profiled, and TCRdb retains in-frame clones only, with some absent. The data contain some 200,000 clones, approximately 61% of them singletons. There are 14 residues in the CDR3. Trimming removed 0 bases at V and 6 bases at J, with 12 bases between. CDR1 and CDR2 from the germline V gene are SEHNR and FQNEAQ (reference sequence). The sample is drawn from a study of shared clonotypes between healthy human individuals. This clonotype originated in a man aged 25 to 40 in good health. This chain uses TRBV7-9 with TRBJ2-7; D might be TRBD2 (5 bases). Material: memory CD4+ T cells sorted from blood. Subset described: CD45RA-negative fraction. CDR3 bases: TGTGCCAGCAGCTTAGCGTTTCGAGGGTCCGAGCAGTACTTC. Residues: CASSLAFRGSEQYF. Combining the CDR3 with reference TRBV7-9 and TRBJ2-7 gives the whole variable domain DTGVSQNPRHKITKRGQNVTFRCDPISEHNRLYWYRQTLGQGPEFLTYFQNEAQLEKSRLLSDRFSAERPKGSFSTLEIQRTEQGDSAMYLCASSLAFRGSEQYFGPGTRLTVT.